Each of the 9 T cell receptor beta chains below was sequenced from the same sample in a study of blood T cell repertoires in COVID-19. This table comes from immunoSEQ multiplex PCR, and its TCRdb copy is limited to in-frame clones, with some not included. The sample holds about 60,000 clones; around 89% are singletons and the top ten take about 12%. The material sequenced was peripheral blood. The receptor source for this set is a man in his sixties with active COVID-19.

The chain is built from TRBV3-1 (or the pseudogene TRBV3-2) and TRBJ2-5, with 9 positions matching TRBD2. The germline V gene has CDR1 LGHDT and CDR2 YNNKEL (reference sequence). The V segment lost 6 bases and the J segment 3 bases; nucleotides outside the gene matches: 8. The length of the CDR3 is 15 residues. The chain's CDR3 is CASRSSGGPKETQYF. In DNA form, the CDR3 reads TGTGCCAGCAGATCAAGCGGGGGGCCCAAAGAGACCCAGTACTTC.

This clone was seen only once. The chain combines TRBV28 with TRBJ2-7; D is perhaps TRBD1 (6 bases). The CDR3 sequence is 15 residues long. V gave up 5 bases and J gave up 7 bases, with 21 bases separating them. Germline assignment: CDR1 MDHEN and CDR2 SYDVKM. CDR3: CASSKTGTLTGEQYF. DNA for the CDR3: TGTGCCAGCAGTAAGACAGGCACCCTGACGGGAGAGCAGTACTTC.

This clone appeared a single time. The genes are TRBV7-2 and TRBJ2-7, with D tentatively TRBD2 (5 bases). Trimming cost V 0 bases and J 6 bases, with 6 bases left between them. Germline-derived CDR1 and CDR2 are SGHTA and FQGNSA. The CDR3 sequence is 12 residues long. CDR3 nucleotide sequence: TGTGCCAGCAGCTTAGCAGGGAGCGAGCAGTACTTC. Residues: CASSLAGSEQYF.

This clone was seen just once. This chain's CDR3 is CASSLGLAGGQETQYF. CDR3 DNA sequence: TGTGCCAGCAGCCTTGGACTAGCGGGGGGACAAGAGACCCAGTACTTC. The V and J genes are TRBV5-4 and TRBJ2-5; 14 bases match TRBD2. The CDR3 contains 16 residues. The germline gives CDR1 SGHNT, CDR2 YYREEE (reference sequence). J was trimmed by 2 bases and V by 4 bases; bases with no gene match: 4.

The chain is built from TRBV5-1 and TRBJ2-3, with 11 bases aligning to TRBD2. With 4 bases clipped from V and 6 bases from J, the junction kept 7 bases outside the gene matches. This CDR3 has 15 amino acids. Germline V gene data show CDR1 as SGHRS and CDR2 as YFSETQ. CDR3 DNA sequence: TGCGCCAGCAGCCCAACCGGGACTAGCGGTGATACGCAGTATTTT. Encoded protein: CASSPTGTSGDTQYF.

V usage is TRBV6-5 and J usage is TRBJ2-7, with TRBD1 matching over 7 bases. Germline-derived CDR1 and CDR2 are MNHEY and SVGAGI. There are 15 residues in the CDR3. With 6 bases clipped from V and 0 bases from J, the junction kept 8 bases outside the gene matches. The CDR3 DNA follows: TGTGCCAGCAGCTCCACAGGGGTTATCTCCTACGAGCAGTACTTC. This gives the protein CASSSTGVISYEQYF.

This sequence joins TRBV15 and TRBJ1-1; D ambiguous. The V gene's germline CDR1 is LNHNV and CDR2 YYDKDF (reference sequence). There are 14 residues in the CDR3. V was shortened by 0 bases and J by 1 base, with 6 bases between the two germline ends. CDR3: CATSRDSRNTEAFF. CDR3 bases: TGTGCCACCAGCAGAGATTCGAGGAACACTGAAGCTTTCTTT.

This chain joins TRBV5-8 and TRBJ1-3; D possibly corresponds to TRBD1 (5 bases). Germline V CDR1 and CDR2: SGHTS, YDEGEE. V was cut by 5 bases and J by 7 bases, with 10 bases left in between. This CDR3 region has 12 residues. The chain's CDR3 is CASRRRGNTIYF. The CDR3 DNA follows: TGTGCCAGCAGACGGCGGGGGAACACCATATATTTT.

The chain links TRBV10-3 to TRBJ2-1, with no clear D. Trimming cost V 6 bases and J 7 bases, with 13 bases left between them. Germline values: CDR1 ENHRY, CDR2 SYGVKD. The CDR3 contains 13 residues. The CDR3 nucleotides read TGTGCCATCAGCCCGTATGAGAAGAATGAGCAGTTCTTC. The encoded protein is CAISPYEKNEQFF.